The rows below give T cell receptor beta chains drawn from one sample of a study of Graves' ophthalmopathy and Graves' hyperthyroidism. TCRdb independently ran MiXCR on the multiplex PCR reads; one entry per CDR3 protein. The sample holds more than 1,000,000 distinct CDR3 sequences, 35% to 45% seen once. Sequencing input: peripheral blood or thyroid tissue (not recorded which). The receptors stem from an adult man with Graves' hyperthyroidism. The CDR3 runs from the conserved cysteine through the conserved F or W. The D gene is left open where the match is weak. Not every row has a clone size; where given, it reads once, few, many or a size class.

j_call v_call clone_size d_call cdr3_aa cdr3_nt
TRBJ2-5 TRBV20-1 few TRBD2 CSARDIGGRDEETQYF TGCAGTGCTAGAGATATAGGCGGGAGGGACGAAGAGACCCAGTACTTC
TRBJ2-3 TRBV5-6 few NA CASSGAGRDTQYF TGTGCCAGCAGCGGGGCGGGAAGAGATACGCAGTATTTT
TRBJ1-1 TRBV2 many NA CASSVRTVEAFF TGTGCCAGCAGTGTACGGACAGTTGAAGCTTTCTTT
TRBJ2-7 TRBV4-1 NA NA CASSQGRRGEQYF TGCGCCAGCAGCCAAGGGCGGAGAGGCGAGCAGTACTTC
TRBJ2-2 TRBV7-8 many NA CASSLGWIGTDTGELFF TGTGCCAGCAGCTTAGGATGGATAGGGACGGACACCGGGGAGCTGTTTTTT
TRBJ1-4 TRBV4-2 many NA CASSLSNPTNEKLFF TGTGCCAGCAGTCTGAGCAACCCAACTAATGAAAAACTGTTTTTT
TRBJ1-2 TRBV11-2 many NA CASSLEPGAYYGYTF TGTGCCAGCAGCTTAGAGCCGGGGGCTTACTATGGCTACACCTTC
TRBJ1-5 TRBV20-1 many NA CSARSDSNQPQHF TGCAGTGCTAGGTCGGATAGCAATCAGCCCCAGCATTTT
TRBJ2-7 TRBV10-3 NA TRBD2 CAIRTGTSGMGEQYF TGTGCCATCAGAACTGGGACTAGCGGAATGGGGGAGCAGTACTTC
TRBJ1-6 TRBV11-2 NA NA CASSLRSPLRF TGTGCCAGCAGCTTAAGGTCACCCCTCCGCTTT
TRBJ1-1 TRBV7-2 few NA CASSQEFGAGGTEAFF TGTGCCAGCAGCCAAGAGTTCGGGGCTGGGGGCACTGAAGCTTTCTTT
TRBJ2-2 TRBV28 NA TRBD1 CASSPHRGVGTGELFF TGTGCCAGCAGTCCCCACAGGGGCGTAGGCACCGGGGAGCTGTTTTTT
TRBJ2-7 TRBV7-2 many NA CASSLVGNEQYF TGTGCCAGCAGCTTGGTAGGAAACGAGCAGTACTTC
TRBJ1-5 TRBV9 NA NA CASSVAMRKTSSPNQPQHF TGTGCCAGCAGCGTAGCGATGAGGAAAACGTCGTCTCCGAATCAGCCCCAGCATTTT
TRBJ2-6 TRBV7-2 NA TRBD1 CASSPPTGVSSGANVLTF TGTGCCAGCAGCCCGCCCACAGGGGTTAGCTCTGGGGCCAACGTCCTGACTTTC
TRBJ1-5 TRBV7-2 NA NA CASSFSQGYSNQPQHF TGTGCCAGCAGCTTTTCGCAGGGATATAGCAATCAGCCCCAGCATTTT
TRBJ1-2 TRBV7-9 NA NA CASSLMGGCDGYTF TGTGCCAGCAGCTTGATGGGAGGATGCGATGGCTACACCTTC
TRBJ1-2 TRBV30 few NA CAWSGSFRVPYGYTF TGTGCCTGGAGCGGCAGTTTCAGGGTGCCCTATGGCTACACCTTC
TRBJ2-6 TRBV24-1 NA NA CATSPPGAGGANVLTF TGTGCCACCAGTCCCCCAGGGGCGGGAGGGGCCAACGTCCTGACTTTC
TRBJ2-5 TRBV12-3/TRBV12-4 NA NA CASSLSPPETQYF TGTGCCAGCAGCCTCTCCCCCCCGGAGACCCAGTACTTC
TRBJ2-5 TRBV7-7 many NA CASSPGDSSATQYF TGTGCCAGCAGCCCAGGGGACTCGTCGGCGACCCAGTACTTC
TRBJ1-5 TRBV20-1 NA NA CSARRTALGQPQHF TGCAGTGCTAGACGGACAGCCTTAGGACAGCCCCAGCATTTT
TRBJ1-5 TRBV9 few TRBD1 CASSWTGDRNQPQHF TGCGCCAGCAGCTGGACAGGCGACCGCAATCAGCCCCAGCATTTT
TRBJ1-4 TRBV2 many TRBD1 CASRRDSYEKLFF TGTGCCAGCAGAAGGGACAGCTATGAAAAACTGTTTTTT
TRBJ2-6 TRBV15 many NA CATGRWANVLTF TGTGCCACAGGGAGGTGGGCCAACGTCCTGACTTTC
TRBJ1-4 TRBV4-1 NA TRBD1 CASSRDRGFSGWGGQEKLFF TGCGCCAGCAGCCGGGACAGGGGGTTCAGTGGGTGGGGAGGCCAGGAAAAACTGTTTTTT
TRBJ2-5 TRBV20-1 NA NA CSASSNAGQQETQYF TGCAGTGCCAGCAGCAACGCGGGACAGCAAGAGACCCAGTACTTC
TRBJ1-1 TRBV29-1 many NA CSVNKGVNTEAFF TGCAGCGTTAATAAGGGGGTGAACACTGAAGCTTTCTTT
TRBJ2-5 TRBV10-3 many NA CAISESLGQGLETQYF TGTGCCATCAGTGAGTCGCTGGGGCAGGGCCTTGAGACCCAGTACTTC
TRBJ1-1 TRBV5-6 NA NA CASSLLSGMNTEAFF TGTGCCAGCAGCTTGTTATCCGGTATGAACACTGAAGCTTTCTTT
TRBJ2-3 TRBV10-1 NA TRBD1 CASSETRGRDTQYF TGCGCCAGCAGTGAAACCAGGGGGCGAGATACGCAGTATTTT
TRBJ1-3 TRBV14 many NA CASSQDTDYGLAGNTIYF TGTGCCAGCAGCCAAGATACGGATTACGGATTAGCTGGAAACACCATATATTTT
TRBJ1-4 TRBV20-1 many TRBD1 CSAGQGVEKLFF TGCAGTGCTGGACAGGGGGTAGAAAAACTGTTTTTT
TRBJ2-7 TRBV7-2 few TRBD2 CASKTLAGAAHYEQYF TGTGCCAGCAAAACATTAGCGGGGGCGGCCCATTACGAGCAGTACTTC
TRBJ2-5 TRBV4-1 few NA CASSHEVQQETQYF TGCGCCAGCAGCCATGAGGTACAGCAAGAGACCCAGTACTTC
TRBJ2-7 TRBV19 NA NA CASTNCGSGEQYF TGTGCCAGTACTAATTGTGGGTCTGGGGAGCAGTACTTC
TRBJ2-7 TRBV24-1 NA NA CASSMTRREQYF TGTGCCAGCAGTATGACTCGACGCGAGCAGTACTTC
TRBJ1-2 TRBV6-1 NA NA CASSEGTSTNYGYTF TGTGCCAGCAGTGAAGGGACAAGTACTAACTATGGCTACACCTTC
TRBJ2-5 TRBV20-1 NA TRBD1 CSARGQGAETQYF TGCAGTGCTAGGGGGCAGGGGGCGGAGACCCAGTACTTC
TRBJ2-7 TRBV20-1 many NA CSVRGTEQYF TGCAGTGTCAGGGGTACCGAGCAGTACTTC
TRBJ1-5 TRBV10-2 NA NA CASSDPGRMSNQPQHF TGCGCCAGCAGTGACCCGGGCAGGATGAGCAATCAGCCCCAGCATTTT
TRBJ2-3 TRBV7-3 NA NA CAGSLRDGTQYF TGTGCCGGCAGCTTGAGGGATGGTACGCAGTATTTT
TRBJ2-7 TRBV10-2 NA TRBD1 CASSRDRESYEQYF TGCGCCAGCAGTCGGGACAGGGAGTCCTACGAGCAGTACTTC
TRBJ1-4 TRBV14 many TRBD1 CASSQAGQGVYEKLFF TGTGCCAGCAGCCAAGCAGGACAGGGTGTCTATGAAAAACTGTTTTTT
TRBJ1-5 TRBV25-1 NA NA CASSPRGNYQPQHF TGTGCCAGCAGTCCCAGGGGTAATTATCAGCCCCAGCATTTT
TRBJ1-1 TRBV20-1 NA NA CSARISPRGKDVSTEAFF TGCAGTGCTAGAATATCCCCTAGGGGAAAGGATGTATCCACTGAAGCTTTCTTT
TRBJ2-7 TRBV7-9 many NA CASSPRDGPYEQYF TGTGCCAGCAGCCCACGGGACGGACCCTACGAGCAGTACTTC
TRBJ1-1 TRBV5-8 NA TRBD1 CASSPTGQGEAFF TGTGCCAGCAGCCCGACGGGACAGGGCGAAGCTTTCTTT
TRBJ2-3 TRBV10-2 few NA CASSPRDPRATDTQYF TGCGCCAGCAGTCCTCGGGATCCCAGGGCGACAGATACGCAGTATTTT